One sample yielded the 19 T cell receptor beta chains listed below, sequenced in a study of T cell clusters in autoimmune cytopenias. TRB rearrangements were amplified by touch-down multiplex PCR with mixed TRB-A/B primers. TCRdb reprocessed the multiplex PCR reads and reports one entry per CDR3 protein, with no DNA. Its table lists 4,200 or so distinct CDR3 sequences. TRB was amplified from roughly 0.25 ug of peripheral blood genomic DNA per sample. The same data also contributed to another study, on T cell repertoires in aging, cancer and after chemotherapy.

Source material: peripheral blood. Every receptor here comes from a human donor in good health.

This clonotype ranks as medium-sized in terms of frequency. The chain employs TRBV29-1 and TRBJ1-2. Germline V lookup: CDR1 SQVTM, CDR2 ANQGSEA. This CDR3 spans 14 amino acids. The CDR3 loop reads CSVEGGSESYGYTF.

CDR3 sequence: CASSLDSAYGYTF. V usage is TRBV5-6 and J usage is TRBJ1-2. Germline loops: CDR1 SGHDT, CDR2 YYEEEE. The CDR3 spans 13 residues.

The chain couples TRBV7-2 to TRBJ1-4. The CDR3 extends over 14 amino acids. The V gene's germline CDR1 is SGHTA and CDR2 FQGNSA. The CDR3 spells CASSLGRNNEKLFF.

The chain combines TRBV27 with TRBJ2-7; TCRdb's D call of TRBD2 is untestable without DNA. CDR3 length: 15 residues. Germline-derived CDR1 and CDR2 are MNHEY and SMNVEV (reference sequence). The CDR3 loop is CASSLFGTDSYEQYF.

The chain employs TRBV7-3 and TRBJ2-3; TCRdb returns TRBD2, unconfirmable since there is no DNA. The CDR3 is 14 amino acids. The germline CDR1 and CDR2 sequences are SGHTA and FQGTGA. Here the CDR3 reads CASSFSGNTDTQYF.

By frequency, this clonotype registers medium-sized. This chain uses TRBV6-1 with TRBJ2-1; the TCRdb call, TRBD1, lacks DNA for checking. Looked up from germline, CDR1 is MNHNS and CDR2 is SASEGT. The CDR3 has 15 residues. The CDR3 spells CASSAETGSYNEQFF.

This clonotype is classed as medium-sized (0.01 to 0.1%) by frequency. The V and J genes are TRBV30 and TRBJ2-7; TCRdb proposes TRBD1, but this gene call is untestable without DNA. Germline-derived CDR1 and CDR2 are GTSNPN and SVGIG (reference sequence). CDR3 length: 13 residues. CDR3 loop: CAWSAGAGYEQYF.

The chain uses TRBV18 and TRBJ2-1; the D call of TRBD1 rests on TCRdb alone, since no DNA is present to check it. The CDR3 loop spans 14 amino acids. Germline lookup yields CDR1 KGHSH and CDR2 LQKENI. CDR3 protein: CASSPLRAYNEQFF.

Frequency places this clonotype as medium-sized. This chain links TRBV19 with TRBJ2-5. This CDR3 spans 15 amino acids. Germline V gene lookup returns CDR1 LNHDA and CDR2 SQIVND (reference sequence). The CDR3 reads CASSPRSLYQETQYF. The variable domain in full, with the rest retrieved from reference TRBV19 and TRBJ2-5, is DGGITQSPKYLFRKEGQNVTLSCEQNLNHDAMYWYRQDPGQGLRLIYYSQIVNDFQKGDIAEGYSVSREKKESFPLTVTSAQKNPTAFYLCASSPRSLYQETQYFGPGTRLLVL.

This clonotype is classed as medium-sized by frequency. The V and J genes are TRBV6-6 and TRBJ2-1; TCRdb names TRBD2, which stays unverified in the absence of DNA. This CDR3 comprises 13 residues. The germline CDR1 and CDR2 sequences are MNHNY and SVGAGI (reference sequence). The CDR3 sequence is CASSPPGLNEQFF.

This chain connects TRBV7-6 to TRBJ1-3; TCRdb's D call, TRBD1, is unchecked because there is no DNA. This CDR3 is built from 17 residues. Germline CDR1 reads SGHVS; CDR2 reads FNYEAQ. This chain's CDR3 is CASSASGQGAYGNTIYF. Drawing the rest from reference TRBV7-6 and TRBJ1-3, the complete variable domain is GAGVSQSPRYKVTKRGQDVALRCDPISGHVSLYWYRQALGQGPEFLTYFNYEAQQDKSGLPNDRFSAERPEGSISTLTIQRTEQRDSAMYRCASSASGQGAYGNTIYFGEGSWLTVV.

Measured by frequency, this clonotype is medium-sized. V gene TRBV5-6 combines with J gene TRBJ2-6; TCRdb indicates TRBD1, and absent DNA this call remains unverified. The germline V gene has CDR1 SGHDT and CDR2 YYEEEE. The CDR3 spans 17 residues. CDR3 sequence: CASSSRGPVTGANVLTF. Supplemented by reference TRBV5-6 and TRBJ2-6, the full variable domain reads DAGVTQSPTHLIKTRGQQVTLRCSPKSGHDTVSWYQQALGQGPQFIFQYYEEEERQRGNFPDRFSGHQFPNYSSELNVNALLLGDSALYLCASSSRGPVTGANVLTFGAGSRLTVL.

Judged by frequency, this clonotype is medium-sized. This chain links TRBV27 with TRBJ1-2. Germline V gene sequence: CDR1 MNHEY, CDR2 SMNVEV (reference sequence). There are 15 residues in the CDR3. This chain's CDR3 is CASSSTSDSNYGYTF.

According to its frequency, this clonotype is medium-sized. The V and J genes are TRBV5-4 and TRBJ2-1; TCRdb calls TRBD1, which cannot be checked without DNA. The CDR3 covers 15 residues. The V gene's germline CDR1 is SGHNT and CDR2 YYREEE (reference sequence). CDR3 residues: CASSPHIWGHNEQFF.

The J gene is TRBJ2-1, the V gene TRBV14. There are 11 residues in the CDR3. CDR1 SGHDN and CDR2 FVKESK come from the germline V gene. The CDR3 sequence: CASSQDYEQFF.

This clonotype is deemed medium-sized by its frequency. The V gene is TRBV27, the J gene TRBJ2-7. Germline V gene sequence: CDR1 MNHEY, CDR2 SMNVEV (reference sequence). This CDR3 contains 12 residues. The CDR3 spells CASSLGNGEQYF.

Frequency places this clonotype as medium-sized. The chain combines TRBV19 with TRBJ1-4; TCRdb lists TRBD1, though no DNA is available to test this call. CDR3 length: 17 residues. Germline V gene lookup returns CDR1 LNHDA and CDR2 SQIVND (reference sequence). This CDR3 reads CASSSPGSASTNEKLFF.

The rearrangement links TRBV7-9 to TRBJ2-1; the TRBD1 assignment by TCRdb is unverifiable without DNA. The CDR3 extends over 16 amino acids. Germline loops: CDR1 SEHNR, CDR2 FQNEAQ (reference sequence). The CDR3 reads CASSFKPGQGRGEQFF.

The genes are TRBV30 and TRBJ1-6. The CDR3 is 15 amino acids. CDR1 is GTSNPN, CDR2 SVGIG, per germline (reference sequence). The chain's CDR3 is CAWSDREGLNSPLHF.